The 3 T cell receptor beta chains given below trace back to one sample, sequenced in a study of OX40 agonist ivuxolimab in advanced cancers. The library was prepared using the immunoSEQ multiplex PCR assay. TCRdb obtained this table from immuneACCESS and retained in-frame rearrangements with V and J assigned. These tables miss some clones; where compared with another copy, unresolved V genes account for less than half of the shortfall, and the remainder is unexplained. The sample table lists some 65,000 clones, about three quarters of them with a count of one. The ten largest clonotypes hold over 1.5% of the sample. The sequenced sample was CD4+ or CD8+ T cells sorted from blood, obtained in a trial of the OX40 agonist ivuxolimab. Receptors were obtained from an adult with an advanced solid tumor such as melanoma, head and neck, liver or kidney cancer.

The chain links TRBV30 to TRBJ2-1; D might be TRBD1 (7 bases). Per germline, CDR1 GTSNPN and CDR2 SVGIG (reference sequence). Trimming stripped 6 bases from V and 0 bases from J, with 15 bases between. The CDR3 totals 15 residues. In nucleotides, the CDR3 is TGTGCCTGTGTGAGGCGGGACAGCTCCTACAATGAGCAGTTCTTC. The encoded protein is CACVRRDSSYNEQFF.

The chain combines TRBV11-2 with TRBJ1-1; D gene unclear. V shed 3 bases and J shed 0 bases, with 8 bases lying between them. The CDR3 totals 14 residues. The germline V gene has CDR1 SGHAT and CDR2 FQNNGV. The CDR3 DNA follows: TGTGCCAGCAGCTTGGGAATCATGAACACTGAAGCTTTCTTT. Amino acids: CASSLGIMNTEAFF.

The rearrangement joins TRBV29-1 to TRBJ2-2, with D possibly being TRBD1 or TRBD2 (5 bases each). The CDR3 length is 13 residues. The V and J ends lost 6 bases and 5 bases respectively, with 13 bases between them. The germline V gene has CDR1 SQVTM and CDR2 ANQGSEA. The CDR3 spells CSVGVDSTGELFF. In DNA, the CDR3 is TGCAGCGTGGGGGTTGACTCGACCGGGGAGCTGTTTTTT.